This T cell receptor (beta chain) derives from a study of T cell responses to AZD1222 COVID-19 vaccine (dated by TCRdb to the early 2020s). Background for the entire study: TCR sequencing covered over 230 trial participants: 207 given two doses of AZD1222 and about 26 given two doses of MenACWY control vaccine. Trial participants were enrolled by age into subgroups of 18-55, 56-69 and 70-plus years, and around 150, 28 and 57 TCR-sequenced participants, respectively, were included in these subgroups.

The CDR3 regions of human TCRbeta chains were analyzed by immunosequencing. The study's processing was this. Repertoire TCRs were checked for matches against a reference library of SARS-CoV-2-specific TCRs that had been generated using the MIRA antigen-specificity platform. Breadth was defined as the fraction of unique TCRs that were SARS-CoV-2-associated, and depth was defined as the fraction of total T cells that were SARS-CoV-2-associated. Using the MIRA data, every spike-specific TCR was mapped to the spike region that the TCR reacted to and assigned to either a CD4 or a CD8 class. Log10-transformed breadth and depth values were compared by one-way ANOVA with Sidak's multiple comparisons tests. Not all clones reach the TCRdb copy of this immuneACCESS table, which keeps in-frame sequences only. Checked studies attribute under half of the gap to unresolved V genes and leave the rest unexplained. D and trimming were read from the DNA, whereas the V and J calls and clone size are those reported in that table. This sample has 150,000 to 200,000 clones in its table, and 85% to 95% of those were observed once. Over 4.5% of the sample is taken by the ten largest.

Of note for this clone: The clone's antigen remains unknown. The record has no base qualities; no much larger clone is one base away.

Overall study results and their limits: Nearly half of unique spike-specific TCRs reportedly recognized epitopes outside regions mutated in the B.1.351 and B.1.1.7 variants. Because no samples from the day 14 peak response were available, repertoires could be characterized only after the peak T cell response. Vaccine-associated CD4 TCRs spanned the whole spike protein, with dominant responses in regions 160-218 and 743-854. Conclusions about previously exposed vaccinees are limited, since just five to seven AZD1222 recipients were seropositive for SARS-CoV-2 at baseline. A significant rise in spike-specific TCR breadth and depth was observed after two AZD1222 doses relative to day 0 and relative to MenACWY recipients. The 56-69-year group was small, and its depth increase did not reach significance, likely because of low power. Participants were mostly white British, with more females than males. The authors suggested clonal diversity may have been underestimated.

Here V drops 6 bases and J drops 9 bases, and the junction holds 7 bases not matched to any gene. The CDR3 contains 14 residues, cysteine and phenylalanine counted. Just the 42-base CDR3 DNA is kept, in frame starting at base 1. CDR1 and CDR2 are read off the germline V gene as MDHEN and SYDVKM. According to the study, the label for this sample's time point signals: about 28 days (+/-7) after the second vaccine dose. Because spike-specific TCR depth and breadth did not differ between the two schedules, AZD1222 recipients who got a second dose at roughly 4 weeks were pooled with those who got a second dose at roughly 12 weeks. Samples from vaccinated people were obtained from the UK trials COV001 and COV002, which included a single-blind randomized controlled phase 2/3 trial of AZD1222 (ChAdOx1 nCoV-19) in healthy adults. For TCRbeta chain sequencing, PBMC samples were collected from trial participants at day 0 and at day 28 after the second dose.

Rearrangement joined TRBV28 to TRBJ1-5, and TRBD1 matches 11 of the central bases. The specimen comprised peripheral blood, sampled 28 days after the second AZD1222 dose. The sequence was collected from an adult who received the AZD1222 COVID-19 vaccine. The sequenced DNA is TGTGCCAGCAGGGGACAGGGGGTAATCAGGCCCCAGCATTTT. Translated, this is CASRGQGVIRPQHF.